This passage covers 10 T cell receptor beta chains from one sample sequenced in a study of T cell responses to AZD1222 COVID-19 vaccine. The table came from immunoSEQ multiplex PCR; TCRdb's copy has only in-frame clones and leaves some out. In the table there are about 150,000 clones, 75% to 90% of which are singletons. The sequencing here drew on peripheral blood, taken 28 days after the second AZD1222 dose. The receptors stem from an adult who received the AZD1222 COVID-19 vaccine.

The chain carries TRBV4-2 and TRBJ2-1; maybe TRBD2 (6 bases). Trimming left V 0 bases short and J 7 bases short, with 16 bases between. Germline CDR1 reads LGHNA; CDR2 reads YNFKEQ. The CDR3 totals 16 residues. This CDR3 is CASSQEELGAGNEQFF. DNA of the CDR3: TGTGCCAGCAGCCAAGAGGAACTAGGGGCGGGGAATGAGCAGTTCTTC.

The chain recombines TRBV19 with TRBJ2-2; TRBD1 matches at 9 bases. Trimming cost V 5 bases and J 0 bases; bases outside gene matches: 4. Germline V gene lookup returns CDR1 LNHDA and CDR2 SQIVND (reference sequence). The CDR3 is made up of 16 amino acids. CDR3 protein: CASSPGTGSNTGELFF. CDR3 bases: TGTGCCAGTAGTCCCGGGACAGGGTCGAACACCGGGGAGCTGTTTTTT.

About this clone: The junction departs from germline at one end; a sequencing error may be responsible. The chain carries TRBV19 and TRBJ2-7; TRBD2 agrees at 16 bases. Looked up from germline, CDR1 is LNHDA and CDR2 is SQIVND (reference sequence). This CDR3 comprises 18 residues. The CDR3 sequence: CASSIGTSGRARSYEQYF. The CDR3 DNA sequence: TGTGCCAGTAGCATAGGGACTAGCGGGAGGGCCAGATCCTACGAGCAGTACTTC.

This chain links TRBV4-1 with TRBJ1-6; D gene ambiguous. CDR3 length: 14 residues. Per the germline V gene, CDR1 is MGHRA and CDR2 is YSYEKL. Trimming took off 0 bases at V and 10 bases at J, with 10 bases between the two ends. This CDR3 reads CASSQEAGESPLHF. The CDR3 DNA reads TGCGCCAGCAGCCAAGAGGCCGGCGAATCACCCCTCCACTTT.

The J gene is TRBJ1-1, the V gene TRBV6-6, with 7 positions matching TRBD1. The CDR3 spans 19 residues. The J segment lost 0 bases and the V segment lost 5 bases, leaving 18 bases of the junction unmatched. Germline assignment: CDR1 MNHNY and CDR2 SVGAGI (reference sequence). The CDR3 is CASSPSRQGGISMNTEAFF. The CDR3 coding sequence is TGTGCCAGCAGTCCTTCTCGACAGGGTGGGATCAGTATGAACACTGAAGCTTTCTTT.

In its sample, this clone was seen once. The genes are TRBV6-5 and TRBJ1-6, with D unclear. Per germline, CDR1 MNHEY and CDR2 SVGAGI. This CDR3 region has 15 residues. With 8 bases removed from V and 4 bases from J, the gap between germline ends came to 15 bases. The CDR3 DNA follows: TGTGCCAGCTCCACCCCGGCACAGTATAATTCACCCCTCCACTTT. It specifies CASSTPAQYNSPLHF.

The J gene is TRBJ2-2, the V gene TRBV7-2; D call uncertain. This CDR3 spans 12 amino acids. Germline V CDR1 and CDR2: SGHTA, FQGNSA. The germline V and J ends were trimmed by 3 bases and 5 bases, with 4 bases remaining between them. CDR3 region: CASSFGTGELFF. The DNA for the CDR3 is TGTGCCAGCAGCTTTGGTACCGGGGAGCTGTTTTTT.

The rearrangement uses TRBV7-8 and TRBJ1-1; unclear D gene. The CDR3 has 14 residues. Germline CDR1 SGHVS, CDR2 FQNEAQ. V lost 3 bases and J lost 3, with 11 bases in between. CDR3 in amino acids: CASSFPGRYTEAFF. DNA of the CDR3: TGTGCCAGCAGCTTCCCGGGCCGGTACACTGAAGCTTTCTTT.

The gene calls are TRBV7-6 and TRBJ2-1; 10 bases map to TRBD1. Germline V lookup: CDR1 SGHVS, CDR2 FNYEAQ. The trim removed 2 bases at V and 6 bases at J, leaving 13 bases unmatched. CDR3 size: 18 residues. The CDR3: CASSLRGGADRGSNEQFF. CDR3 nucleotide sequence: TGTGCCAGCAGCTTAAGGGGCGGAGCGGACAGGGGGTCCAATGAGCAGTTCTTC. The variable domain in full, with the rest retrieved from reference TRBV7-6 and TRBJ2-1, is GAGVSQSPRYKVTKRGQDVALRCDPISGHVSLYWYRQALGQGPEFLTYFNYEAQQDKSGLPNDRFSAERPEGSISTLTIQRTEQRDSAMYRCASSLRGGADRGSNEQFFGPGTRLTVL.

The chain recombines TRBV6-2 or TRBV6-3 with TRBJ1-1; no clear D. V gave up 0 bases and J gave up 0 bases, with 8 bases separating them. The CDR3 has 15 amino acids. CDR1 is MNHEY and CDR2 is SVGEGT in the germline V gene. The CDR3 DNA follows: TGTGCCAGCAGTTACTCTAGACCGATGAACACTGAAGCTTTCTTT. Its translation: CASSYSRPMNTEAFF.